The source of this TCR beta chain is a study of T cells in localized non-small cell lung cancer. Whole-study results and caveats: There were a median 57 of the top 100 tumor clones appearing in adjacent lung.

Germline V gene lookup returns CDR1 MNHNY and CDR2 SVGAGI (reference sequence). There are 15 residues in the CDR3. After removal of 4 bases from V and 2 bases from J, the junction contained 6 bases not matched to a gene. TCRdb keeps only in-frame clones here, not all; method: immunoSEQ multiplex PCR. The sample has 48,000 or so clones, approximately 80% seen once. This clone has just a few counts. What it binds is not known. This chain connects TRBV6-6 to TRBJ2-5, with TRBD2 matching 8 bases. Sequencing was performed on peripheral blood, taken before any cancer treatment. The TCR originated in a man between 35 and 75 years old with stage I squamous cell lung carcinoma. The CDR3 DNA reads as TGTGCCAGCAGTTCTAACGGGGGGGGGCAAGAGACCCAGTACTTC. It codes for CASSSNGGGQETQYF.